The present T cell receptor beta chain was sequenced within a study of blood T cell repertoires in COVID-19. Study background: COVID-19 samples from acute and convalescent phases originated in the United States, Italy and Spain. T cells, B-cell-depleted T cells, or PBMCs provided the cDNA or gDNA that served as material.

Original processing methods: By means of reference gene primer amplification, nucleated cell counts were estimated. Assay used: immunoSEQ multiplex PCR; TCRdb lists only in-frame clones, some missing. V and J calls and clone size follow that table, whereas D and trimming were derived from the DNA. The sample holds roughly 200,000 clones, around four fifths seen once. Trimming pared 1 base from V and 2 bases from J, leaving 13 bases between. CDR1 SGHVS and CDR2 FNYEAQ come from the germline V gene. The CDR3 is made up of 16 amino acids. Sequences were obtained from peripheral blood. The sequence came from a man aged 35-49 years with active or convalescent COVID-19. The chain combines TRBV7-6 with TRBJ2-3, with TRBD2 as a possible D gene (7 bases). CDR3 sequence: CASSLEGGGLTDTQYF. The CDR3 DNA is TGTGCCAGCAGCTTAGAGGGGGGGGGCCTCACAGATACGCAGTATTTT.